The 19 T cell receptor beta chains given below trace back to one sample, sequenced in a study of shared clonotypes between healthy human individuals. The table came from immunoSEQ multiplex PCR; TCRdb's copy has only in-frame clones and leaves some out. The repertoire holds fewer than 650,000 clones, with roughly 79% as singletons. Sequencing was performed on PBMCs. These receptors originate from a woman aged 40 to 50 in good health. Some clones in this sample may be carry-over from other donors' samples.

The chain couples TRBV28 to TRBJ1-2, with a possible D match to TRBD1 (6 bases). Trimming took 3 bases from V and 3 from J, leaving 8 bases between them. The CDR3 covers 13 residues. Germline values: CDR1 MDHEN, CDR2 SYDVKM. Here the CDR3 reads CASSFTGYYGYTF. For the CDR3, the DNA is TGTGCCAGCAGTTTTACAGGGTACTATGGCTACACCTTC.

The chain couples TRBV7-3 to TRBJ2-2, with 7 nucleotides matching TRBD2. The CDR3 totals 17 residues. Per germline, CDR1 SGHTA and CDR2 FQGTGA. Losses at the gene ends were 7 bases for V and 6 bases for J; bases not matched to a gene: 17. The CDR3 loop is CASTTNSGTIRAGELFF. CDR3 nucleotide sequence: TGTGCCAGCACAACCAATTCCGGGACTATCAGGGCCGGGGAGCTGTTTTTT.

This clone was picked up one time. V gene TRBV19 combines with J gene TRBJ2-3; TRBD2 matches 7 bases. V lost 3 bases to trimming and J lost 7 bases; unmatched junction nucleotides: 7. This CDR3 comprises 14 residues. The V gene's germline CDR1 is LNHDA and CDR2 SQIVND (reference sequence). In DNA form, the CDR3 reads TGTGCCAGTAGTATGGGGGGGATTCTTCATACGCAGTATTTT. It translates to CASSMGGILHTQYF.

The chain has TRBV6-5 and TRBJ2-7; TRBD1 matches at 9 bases. Per the germline V gene, CDR1 is MNHEY and CDR2 is SVGAGI. The CDR3 totals 15 residues. The V and J ends lost 6 bases and 7 bases, in that order; junction bases with no gene match: 13. CDR3 sequence: CASSRQGGPKEEQYF. The CDR3 DNA is TGTGCCAGCAGCAGACAGGGGGGGCCGAAGGAAGAGCAGTACTTC.

J is TRBJ1-2 and V is TRBV30, with D perhaps matching TRBD1 (5 bases). The length of the CDR3 is 13 residues. Germline values: CDR1 GTSNPN, CDR2 SVGIG (reference sequence). Between the trimmed V and J ends, which lost 5 bases and 0 bases, there was a span of 10 bases. The CDR3 sequence is CAWYTGTNYGYTF. Written as DNA, the CDR3 is TGTGCCTGGTACACAGGTACTAACTATGGCTACACCTTC.

The V gene is TRBV4-2, the J gene TRBJ1-2; D is unresolved. V was cut by 0 bases and J by 8 bases, with 13 bases left in between. The CDR3 runs to 14 residues. CDR1 is LGHNA and CDR2 is YNFKEQ in the germline V gene. As DNA, the CDR3 is TGTGCCAGCAGCCAAGATGGATCCGGGTCCGGCTACACCTTC. Translation: CASSQDGSGSGYTF.

This clone occurred a few times. The chain uses TRBV2 and TRBJ2-5, with no clear D. V was shortened by 8 bases and J by 1 base, with 8 bases between the two germline ends. The CDR3 runs 12 residues. Looked up from germline, CDR1 is SNHLY and CDR2 is FYNNEI. CDR3 coding DNA: TGTGCCAGCTTTCTCGTCCAAGAGACCCAGTACTTC. This codes for CASFLVQETQYF.

This clone was counted between two and nine times. A far larger clone is just one base off, so this is likely a read error. Other DNA sequences in the sample encode the same CDR3. This chain links TRBV6-1 with TRBJ1-5; D uncertain. The V and J ends lost 6 bases and 2 bases respectively, with 14 bases between them. The germline gives CDR1 MNHNS, CDR2 SASEGT. The CDR3 consists of 15 residues. The chain's CDR3 is CASSLGQVGNQPQHF. The CDR3 DNA sequence: TGTGCCAGCAGCCTAGGGCAGGTCGGCAATCAGCCCCAGCATTTT.

The genes are TRBV30 and TRBJ1-2; 8 bases line up with TRBD1. Per germline, CDR1 GTSNPN and CDR2 SVGIG (reference sequence). V was pared by 7 bases and J by 10 bases, with 11 bases of the junction left unmatched. The CDR3 has 12 amino acids. CDR3 region: CALQRQGIDYTF. CDR3 nucleotide sequence: TGTGCCTTGCAAAGACAGGGGATTGACTACACCTTC.

The rearrangement uses TRBV5-8 and TRBJ2-5; the D gene is possibly TRBD1 (5 bases). The germline gives CDR1 SGHTS, CDR2 YDEGEE. V shed 0 bases and J shed 5 bases, with 11 bases lying between them. CDR3 size: 14 residues. The CDR3 DNA sequence: TGTGCCAGCAGCTTGGTTGTAGGGGTGGAGACCCAGTACTTC. Encoded protein: CASSLVVGVETQYF.

On this clone itself: A far larger clone is just one base off, so this is likely a read error. Written as DNA, the CDR3 is TGTGCCTGGAGGGACAGGGCGGGAGGAAACACCATATATTTT. Protein product: CAWRDRAGGNTIYF. V usage is TRBV30 and J usage is TRBJ1-3, with TRBD1 identical over 8 bases. V lost 3 bases, J lost 4 bases, and 5 bases stayed unmatched. There are 14 residues in the CDR3. Germline CDR1 GTSNPN, CDR2 SVGIG (reference sequence).

A remark on this clone: One end of the junction does not line up with germline, which may come from a read error. The chain employs TRBV2 and TRBJ2-2; 14 positions match TRBD2. This CDR3 region has 16 residues. Per germline, CDR1 SNHLY and CDR2 FYNNEI. The CDR3 DNA reads TGTGCCAGCAGGGGACTAGCGGGAGCGGGAGCCGGGGGGCTGTTTTTT. It codes for CASRGLAGAGAGGLFF.

This chain uses TRBV28 with TRBJ2-7; D is perhaps TRBD2 (6 bases). Germline lookup yields CDR1 MDHEN and CDR2 SYDVKM. The germline V and J ends were trimmed by 7 bases and 0 bases, with 19 bases remaining between them. The CDR3 is 16 residues long. The CDR3 DNA follows: TGTGCCAGCAATCCGACGGGACTCCCTAGCTCCTACGAGCAGTACTTC. Translated: CASNPTGLPSSYEQYF.

V is TRBV2 and J is TRBJ1-1; the match to TRBD1 covers 7 bases. This CDR3 is 13 amino acids long. Germline lookup yields CDR1 SNHLY and CDR2 FYNNEI. V lost 7 bases and J lost 0; bases outside the gene matches: 2. CDR3 in DNA: TGTGCCAGCATACAGGGGATGAACACTGAAGCTTTCTTT. It yields the protein CASIQGMNTEAFF.

The chain recombines TRBV2 with TRBJ2-1; D remains ambiguous. The CDR3 contains 13 residues. Deletions cut 7 bases from V and 9 bases from J, with 16 bases between. The germline V gene has CDR1 SNHLY and CDR2 FYNNEI. CDR3 nucleotide sequence: TGTGCCAGCATATGGGAACCGCCTGGTGAGCAGTTCTTC. Translated: CASIWEPPGEQFF.

The chain combines TRBV6-5 with TRBJ2-7; D possibly uses TRBD1 or TRBD2 (5 bases each). The CDR3 runs 13 residues. Trimming took off 7 bases at V and 7 bases at J, with 17 bases between the two ends. From germline, CDR1 is MNHEY and CDR2 SVGAGI. The CDR3 nucleotides read TGTGCCAGCACGCTCCGTGGGGGACGGGAGCAGTACTTC. It codes for CASTLRGGREQYF.

The genes are TRBV28 and TRBJ2-7, with unresolved D. Germline CDR1 and CDR2: MDHEN and SYDVKM. Trimming pared 5 bases from V and 7 bases from J, leaving 12 bases between. This CDR3 is 12 amino acids long. In DNA form, the CDR3 reads TGTGCCAGCAGTCTCCCCCGGTTGGAGCAGTACTTC. It encodes CASSLPRLEQYF.

This chain's CDR3 is CASSQRDSTDTQYF. CDR3 coding DNA: TGTGCCAGCAGCCAGAGGGACAGCACAGATACGCAGTATTTT. The chain carries TRBV11-3 and TRBJ2-3; the D gene could be TRBD1 or TRBD2 (5 bases each). Trimming stripped 5 bases from V and 0 bases from J, with 9 bases between. The CDR3 covers 14 residues. The germline V gene encodes CDR1 SGHNT and CDR2 YENEEA.

This rearrangement joins TRBV11-1 to TRBJ1-4; no definite D call. This CDR3 has 16 residues. Germline V gives CDR1 SGHAT, CDR2 FQDESV (reference sequence). Trimming stripped 0 bases from V and 8 bases from J, with 16 bases between. CDR3 DNA: TGTGCCAGCAGCTTAGCGGGCGGAACTCGACGGGAAAAACTGTTTTTT. This codes for CASSLAGGTRREKLFF. The entire variable domain, with the rest obtained from reference TRBV11-1 and TRBJ1-4, is as follows: EAEVAQSPRYKITEKSQAVAFWCDPISGHATLYWYRQILGQGPELLVQFQDESVVDDSQLPKDRFSAERLKGVDSTLKIQPAELGDSAMYLCASSLAGGTRREKLFFGSGTQLSVL.